Listed below are T cell receptor beta chains from one sample, sequenced in a study of blood T cell repertoires in COVID-19. TCRdb keeps only in-frame clones here, not all; method: immunoSEQ multiplex PCR. The sample contains 25,000 to 30,000 clones, roughly 87% of which appear only once. Sequenced material: peripheral blood. The origin of the receptors is a human donor in a cohort sampled during active COVID-19. Both conserved end residues are trimmed from each CDR3. The size field is filled for only some rows; it gives once, few, many or a size class.

clone size | V gene | CDR3 protein
NA | TRBV24-1 | ATSDPGTGDTGELF
once | TRBV3-1/TRBV3-2 | ASSQTAPGELF
NA | TRBV7-9 | ASSRTSGGVDEQF
NA | TRBV7-9 | ASTIKGGETQY
NA | TRBV6-5 | ASSRQGPYNEQF
NA | TRBV30 | AWSAGQWAGEQY
NA | TRBV6-5 | ASSTGVVQQF
NA | TRBV6-5 | ASGDRGVRYEQY
NA | TRBV6-1 | ASSEQGNQPQH
NA | TRBV9 | ASSVVAGGPDTQY
NA | TRBV7-8 | ASSLGGGPGELF
NA | TRBV4-1 | ASSLQGSTDTQY
NA | TRBV5-1 | ASSLQGALGETQY
NA | TRBV29-1 | SVGQGDEAF
NA | TRBV19 | ASTQGQGGDYGYT
once | TRBV9 | ASSVYAQGAVGYT
NA | TRBV2 | ASSEYRGNEQF
NA | TRBV7-9 | ASSLGDPYSGNTIY
NA | TRBV6-2/TRBV6-3 | ASSRLAGGSSYNEQF
NA | TRBV11-2 | ASSSRDTPTDTQY
NA | TRBV30 | AWSGGNTGELF
NA | TRBV9 | ASSRRGRDYSSGNTIY
NA | TRBV11-3 | ASSEEGRDRGFSYEQY
NA | TRBV7-2 | ASSSDTGNSPLH
once | TRBV9 | ASSGSGGALPYEQY
NA | TRBV28 | ASSFRGGSGLGYNEQF
NA | TRBV19 | ASSTYRGKRVHEQY
NA | TRBV5-1 | ASSLATGNTGELF
NA | TRBV6-5 | ASSYSGVSYEQY
NA | TRBV11-2 | ASSHGDGGNNEQF